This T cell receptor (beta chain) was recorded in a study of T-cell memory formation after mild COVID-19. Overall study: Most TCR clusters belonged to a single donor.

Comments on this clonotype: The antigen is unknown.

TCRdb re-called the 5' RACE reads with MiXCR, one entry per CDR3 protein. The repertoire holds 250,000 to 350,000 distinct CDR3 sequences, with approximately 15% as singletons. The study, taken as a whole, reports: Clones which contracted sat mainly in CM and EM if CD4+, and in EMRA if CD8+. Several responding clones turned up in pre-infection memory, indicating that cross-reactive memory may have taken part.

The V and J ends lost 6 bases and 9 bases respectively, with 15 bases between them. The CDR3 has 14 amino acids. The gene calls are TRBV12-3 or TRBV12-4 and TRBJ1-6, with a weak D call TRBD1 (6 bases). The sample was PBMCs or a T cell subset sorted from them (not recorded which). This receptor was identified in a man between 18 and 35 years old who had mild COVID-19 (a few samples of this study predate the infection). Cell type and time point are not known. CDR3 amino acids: CASSPDSLSSPLHF. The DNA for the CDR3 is TGTGCCAGCAGCCCGGACAGCCTTAGTTCACCCCTCCACTTT.